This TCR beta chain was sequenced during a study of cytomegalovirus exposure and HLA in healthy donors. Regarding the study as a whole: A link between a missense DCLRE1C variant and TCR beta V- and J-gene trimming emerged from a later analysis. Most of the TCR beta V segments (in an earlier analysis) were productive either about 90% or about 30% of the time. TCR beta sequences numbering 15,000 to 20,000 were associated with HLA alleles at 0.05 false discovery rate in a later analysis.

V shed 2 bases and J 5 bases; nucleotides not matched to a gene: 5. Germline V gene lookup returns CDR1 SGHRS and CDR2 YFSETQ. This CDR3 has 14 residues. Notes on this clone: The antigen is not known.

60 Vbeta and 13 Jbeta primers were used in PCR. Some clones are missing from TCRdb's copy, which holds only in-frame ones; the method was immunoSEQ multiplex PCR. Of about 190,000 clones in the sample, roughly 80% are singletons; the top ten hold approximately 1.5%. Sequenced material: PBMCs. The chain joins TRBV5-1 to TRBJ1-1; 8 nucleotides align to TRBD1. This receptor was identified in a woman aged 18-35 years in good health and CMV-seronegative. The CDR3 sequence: CASSLQGDRTEAFF. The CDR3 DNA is TGCGCCAGCAGCTTACAGGGGGACAGGACTGAAGCTTTCTTT.